This record looks at one T cell receptor (beta chain) sequence and its context. Participants were aged about 18 to 90 years, lived in 20 to 25 US areas, and enrolled virtually. Researchers sorted participants into cohorts using their self-reported clinical history. Cohort 3 donors were reported recovered after two negative PCRs, clearance, or symptom resolution. As processed by the authors: Quantification of nucleated cells was approximated via reference gene primer amplification. Assay used: immunoSEQ multiplex PCR; TCRdb lists only in-frame clones, some missing. The V and J calls and clone size come from that table; D and trimming were worked out from the DNA. Of about 400,000 clones in the sample, 85% to 90% were seen once. These data belong to a study of blood T cell repertoires in COVID-19. There are 13 residues in the CDR3. With 0 bases removed from V and 6 bases from J, the gap between germline ends came to 9 bases. CDR1 is MNHEY and CDR2 is SVGAGI in the germline V gene.

The chain uses TRBV6-5 and TRBJ2-7; D is perhaps TRBD2 (6 bases). The material sequenced was PBMCs or T cells enriched from blood (not recorded which). This clonotype originated in a woman in her 30s who had recovered from COVID-19. This CDR3 reads CASSYSWRGEQYF. DNA for the CDR3: TGTGCCAGCAGTTACTCTTGGAGGGGCGAGCAGTACTTC.